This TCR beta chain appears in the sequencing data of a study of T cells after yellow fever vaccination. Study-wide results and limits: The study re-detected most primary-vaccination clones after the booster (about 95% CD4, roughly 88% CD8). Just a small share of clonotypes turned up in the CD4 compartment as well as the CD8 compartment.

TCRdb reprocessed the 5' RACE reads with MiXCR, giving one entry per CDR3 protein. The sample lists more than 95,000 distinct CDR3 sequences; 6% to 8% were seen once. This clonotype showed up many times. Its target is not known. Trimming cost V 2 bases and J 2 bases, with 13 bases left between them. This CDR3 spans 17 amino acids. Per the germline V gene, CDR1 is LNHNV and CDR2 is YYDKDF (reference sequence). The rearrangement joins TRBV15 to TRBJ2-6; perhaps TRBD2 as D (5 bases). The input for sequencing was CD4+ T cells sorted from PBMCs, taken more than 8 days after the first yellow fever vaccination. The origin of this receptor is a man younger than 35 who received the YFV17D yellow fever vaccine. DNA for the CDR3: TGTGCCACCAGCAGAAGAGGGTTGAGCGCTGGGGCCAACGTCCTGACTTTC. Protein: CATSRRGLSAGANVLTF.